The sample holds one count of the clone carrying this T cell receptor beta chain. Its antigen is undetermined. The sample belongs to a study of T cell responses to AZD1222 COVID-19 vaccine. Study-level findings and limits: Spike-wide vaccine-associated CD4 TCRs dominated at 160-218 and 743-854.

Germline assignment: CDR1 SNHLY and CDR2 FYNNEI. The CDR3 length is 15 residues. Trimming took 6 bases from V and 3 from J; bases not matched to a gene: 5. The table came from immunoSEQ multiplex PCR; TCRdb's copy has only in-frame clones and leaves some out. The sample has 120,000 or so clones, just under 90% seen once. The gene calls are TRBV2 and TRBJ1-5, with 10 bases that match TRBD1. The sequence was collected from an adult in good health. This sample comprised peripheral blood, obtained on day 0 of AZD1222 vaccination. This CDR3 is CASSVDRGFNQPQHF. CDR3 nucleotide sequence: TGTGCCAGCAGCGTGGACAGGGGGTTCAATCAGCCCCAGCATTTT.